The clone carrying this T cell receptor beta chain came up a few times. Its antigen is currently unknown. V was pared by 3 bases and J by 5 bases, with 19 bases between. CDR1 and CDR2 from the germline V gene are GTSNPN and SVGIG (reference sequence). The CDR3 runs to 15 residues. This entry belongs to a study of CD8+ T cells in alopecia areata. Treatment in this sample: oral pan-JAK inhibitor, 5-10 mg twice daily. As part of sample collection, lesional scalp punch biopsies and peripheral blood were taken from alopecia areata patients. Whole-study results and caveats: Persistence in scalp and blood during tofacitinib was observed for many expanded lesional clones.

Extracted RNA was reverse transcribed into cDNA, the sequencing template. Only in-frame clones appear in the TCRdb table, and some are missing; sequencing was by immunoSEQ multiplex PCR. Among 150,000 to 250,000 clones listed, 58% were seen once. The rearrangement uses TRBV30 and TRBJ1-2; D uncertain. This TCR derives from a human donor with alopecia areata. This sample comprised CD4+ T cells sorted from blood, obtained at week 24, from a patient treated with tofacitinib. CDR3 sequence (DNA): TGTGCCTGGAGCGAGATCCGAATTGCACCTTATGGCTACACCTTC. Protein: CAWSEIRIAPYGYTF.